The sequence of this T cell receptor (beta chain) was determined in a study of T-cell memory formation after mild COVID-19. Overall study results and limits: Mainly CM and EM harbored the contracting CD4+ clones; mainly EMRA harbored the CD8+ ones. Some responding clones appeared in pre-infection memory, suggesting cross-reactive memory joined.

TCRdb used MiXCR to reprocess the 5' RACE reads, holding one entry per CDR3 protein. The sample gives about 400,000 distinct CDR3 sequences, 23% of which show up once; about an eighth is in the top ten. On this clonotype itself: What it binds is not known.

The TCR originated in an adult woman who had mild COVID-19 (a few samples of this study predate the infection). Cell type and time point are not known. The sample consisted of PBMCs or a T cell subset sorted from them (not recorded which).

CDR3 nucleotide sequence: TGCAGTGCCCCTCTCTCCGCTAGCGGGAGGTTGCCAGATACGCAGTATTTT. Encoded protein: CSAPLSASGRLPDTQYF. The rearrangement uses TRBV20-1 and TRBJ2-3; the match to TRBD2 covers 11 bases. The germline gives CDR1 DFQATT, CDR2 SNEGSKA (reference sequence). V lost 6 bases to trimming and J lost 4 bases; unmatched junction nucleotides: 15. CDR3 length: 17 amino acids.